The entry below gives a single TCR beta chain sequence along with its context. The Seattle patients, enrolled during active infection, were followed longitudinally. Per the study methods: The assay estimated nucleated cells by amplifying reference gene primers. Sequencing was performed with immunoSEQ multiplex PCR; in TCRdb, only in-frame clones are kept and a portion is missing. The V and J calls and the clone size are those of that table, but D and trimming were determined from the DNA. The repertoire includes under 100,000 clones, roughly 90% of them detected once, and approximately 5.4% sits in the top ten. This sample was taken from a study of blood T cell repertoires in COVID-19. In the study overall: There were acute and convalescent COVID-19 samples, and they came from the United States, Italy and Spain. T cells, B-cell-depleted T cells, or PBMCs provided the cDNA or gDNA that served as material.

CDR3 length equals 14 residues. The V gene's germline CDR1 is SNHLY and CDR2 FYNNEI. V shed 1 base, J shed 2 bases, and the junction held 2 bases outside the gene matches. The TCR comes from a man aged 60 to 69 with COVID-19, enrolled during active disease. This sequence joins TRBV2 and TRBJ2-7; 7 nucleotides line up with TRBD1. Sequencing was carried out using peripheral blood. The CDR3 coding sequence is TGTGCCAGCAGTGAAGACAGGGGAGCCTACGAGCAGTACTTC. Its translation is CASSEDRGAYEQYF. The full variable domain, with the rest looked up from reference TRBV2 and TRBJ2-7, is EPEVTQTPSHQVTQMGQEVILRCVPISNHLYFYWYRQILGQKVEFLVSFYNNEISEKSEIFDDQFSVERPDGSNFTLKIRSTKLEDSAMYFCASSEDRGAYEQYFGPGTRLTVT.